The rows below give T cell receptor beta chains drawn from one sample of a study of shared clonotypes between healthy human individuals. Some clones are missing from TCRdb's copy, which holds only in-frame ones; the method was immunoSEQ multiplex PCR. The sample records over 850,000 clones, 70% to 80% being singletons. Sequencing was performed on memory CD4+ T cells from PBMCs. All receptors derive from a man aged 18 to 29 in good health. Some clones in this sample may be carry-over from other donors' samples. The CDR3 runs from the conserved cysteine through the conserved F or W. A D gene is named only where the DNA matches it firmly. Size tells how often a clone was seen (once, few, many) or the class of an expanded clone, and some rows leave it out.

D gene,J gene,V gene,clone size,CDR3 protein,CDR3 DNA
TRBD2,TRBJ2-1,TRBV27,.,CASSLSTAGSSYNEQFF,TGTGCCAGCAGTTTATCTACAGCGGGGAGCTCCTACAATGAGCAGTTCTTC
.,TRBJ2-1,TRBV7-9,few,CASSRKAGGHLGDEQFF,TGTGCCAGCAGCCGGAAGGCGGGCGGGCATTTGGGCGATGAGCAGTTCTTC
.,TRBJ2-7,TRBV28,.,CASSEGTDSYEQYF,TGTGCCAGCAGCGAAGGGACGGATAGCTACGAGCAGTACTTC
.,TRBJ1-4,TRBV10-3,.,CAISDPETGSNEKLFF,TGTGCCATCAGTGACCCCGAGACAGGCTCAAATGAAAAACTGTTTTTT
TRBD1,TRBJ1-2,TRBV19,.,CASSEQGALRYTF,TGTGCCAGTAGTGAACAGGGGGCGCTTCGCTACACCTTC
.,TRBJ1-1,TRBV5-1,.,CASSTDRGNTEAFF,TGCGCCAGCAGCACCGATAGGGGAAACACTGAAGCTTTCTTT
TRBD2,TRBJ2-7,TRBV30,.,CAWRLAGHAYEQYF,TGTGCCTGGCGACTAGCGGGACACGCCTACGAGCAGTACTTC
TRBD2,TRBJ2-7,TRBV5-1,few,CASSLLADYEQYF,TGCGCCAGCAGCTTACTAGCGGACTACGAGCAGTACTTC
.,TRBJ1-5,TRBV2,.,CASSPVRASGNQPQHF,TGTGCCAGCTCCCCGGTCCGGGCTAGCGGCAATCAGCCCCAGCATTTT
.,TRBJ2-7,TRBV6-6,.,CASSTPPVF,TGTGCCAGCAGCACCCCCCCCGTCTTC
.,TRBJ2-3,TRBV6-1,.,CASSLIGVADTQYF,TGTGCCAGCAGCCTCATCGGTGTTGCAGATACGCAGTATTTT
.,TRBJ2-5,TRBV18,.,CASSRTGLEETQYF,TGTGCCAGCTCCCGCACAGGTTTGGAAGAGACCCAGTACTTC
TRBD1,TRBJ1-2,TRBV19,.,CASSQGLIYGYTF,TGTGCCAGCTCACAGGGGCTTATATATGGCTACACCTTC
.,TRBJ1-1,TRBV6-6,.,CASSYSGGGTEAFF,TGTGCCAGCAGTTACTCTGGGGGGGGCACTGAAGCTTTCTTT
.,TRBJ2-5,TRBV6-1,.,CASMRQGIATQYF,TGTGCCAGCATGAGGCAGGGGATTGCGACCCAGTACTTC
.,TRBJ2-6,TRBV4-2,.,CASSQDSSGANVLTF,TGTGCCAGCAGCCAAGACTCCTCTGGGGCCAACGTCCTGACTTTC
.,TRBJ2-3,TRBV7-3,.,CASSLRTPPDTQYF,TGTGCCAGCAGCTTAAGGACCCCGCCAGATACGCAGTATTTT
.,TRBJ2-2,TRBV7-3,once,CASSLQGLQNTGELFF,TGTGCCAGCAGCTTACAAGGACTCCAGAACACCGGGGAGCTGTTTTTT
TRBD1,TRBJ1-4,TRBV2,.,CASTTGGRRELFF,TGTGCCAGCACGACAGGGGGACGTAGGGAACTGTTTTTT
.,TRBJ1-5,TRBV19,once,CATRGDQPQHF,TGTGCCACCCGGGGGGATCAGCCCCAGCATTTT
.,TRBJ1-1,TRBV28,.,CASSPPSGSLEAFF,TGTGCCAGCAGCCCACCCTCCGGGTCCCTTGAAGCTTTCTTT
TRBD2,TRBJ2-2,TRBV5-6,.,CASSLYGGANTGELFF,TGTGCCAGCAGTCTCTACGGGGGGGCGAACACCGGGGAGCTGTTTTTT
.,TRBJ2-5,TRBV7-8,once,CASSFLRGLQETQYF,TGTGCCAGCAGCTTTCTTCGGGGGCTTCAAGAGACCCAGTACTTC
TRBD2,TRBJ2-3,TRBV14,.,CASSQGLAGVITDTQYF,TGTGCCAGCAGCCAAGGACTAGCGGGGGTTATCACAGATACGCAGTATTTT
TRBD2,TRBJ2-3,TRBV5-4,.,CASSHGGSGMVGTDTQYF,TGTGCCAGCAGTCATGGTGGTAGCGGGATGGTGGGAACAGATACGCAGTATTTT
TRBD1,TRBJ1-1,TRBV25-1,once,CASSEYAGGEAFF,TGTGCCAGCAGTGAATATGCAGGGGGTGAAGCTTTCTTT
TRBD2,TRBJ2-5,TRBV10-3,.,CAISALREGLGETQYF,TGTGCCATCAGTGCTCTGCGGGAGGGCCTCGGAGAGACCCAGTACTTC
.,TRBJ2-7,TRBV25-1,.,CASGVRGLSDTYRYEQYF,TGTGCCAGCGGGGTCAGGGGCCTTTCAGACACCTACAGATACGAGCAGTACTTC
.,TRBJ1-4,TRBV19,.,CASSIRSNEKLFF,TGTGCCAGTAGTATTCGGTCGAATGAAAAACTGTTTTTT
.,TRBJ2-5,TRBV9,.,CASSVLQGRGETQYF,TGTGCCAGCAGCGTACTACAGGGACGGGGAGAGACCCAGTACTTC
.,TRBJ1-3,TRBV28,.,CASNSGGFSGNTIYF,TGTGCCAGCAACTCTGGGGGATTCTCTGGAAACACCATATATTTT
TRBD2,TRBJ2-1,TRBV5-4,.,CASSPLLAGINEQFF,TGTGCCAGCAGCCCTCTTCTAGCGGGAATCAATGAGCAGTTCTTC
.,TRBJ2-7,TRBV28,.,CASSPGGGDTPREQYF,TGTGCCAGCAGCCCCGGTGGGGGGGACACCCCCCGGGAGCAGTACTTC
TRBD2,TRBJ2-1,TRBV2,.,CASSGSSGTYNEQFF,TGTGCCAGCAGTGGATCTAGCGGAACATACAATGAGCAGTTCTTC
TRBD1,TRBJ2-1,TRBV5-1,.,CASSSSGQVYNEQFF,TGCGCCAGCAGCTCCTCGGGACAGGTTTACAATGAGCAGTTCTTC
.,TRBJ1-5,TRBV6-1,.,CASNPHVGGNQPQHF,TGTGCCAGCAATCCCCACGTCGGTGGCAATCAGCCCCAGCATTTT
TRBD1,TRBJ1-5,TRBV18,.,CASSPKQGGGGNQPQHF,TGTGCCAGCTCACCAAAACAGGGGGGAGGGGGCAATCAGCCCCAGCATTTT
.,TRBJ1-4,TRBV27,.,CASRTWSNEKLFF,TGTGCCAGTCGAACATGGTCTAATGAAAAACTGTTTTTT
.,TRBJ2-1,TRBV2,.,CASSEALRQGEQFF,TGTGCCAGCAGTGAAGCGCTTCGGCAGGGTGAGCAGTTCTTC
.,TRBJ1-1,TRBV10-1,many,CASSETVNTEAFF,TGCGCCAGCAGTGAGACGGTGAACACTGAAGCTTTCTTT
.,TRBJ2-1,TRBV5-4,.,CASSKPSATSLNEQFF,TGTGCCAGCAGCAAACCTAGCGCAACCTCCCTTAATGAGCAGTTCTTC
TRBD1,TRBJ1-1,TRBV30,few,CAWRQGKTEAFF,TGTGCCTGGCGACAGGGAAAAACTGAAGCTTTCTTT
.,TRBJ2-7,TRBV4-2,few,CASSQESAAHYEQYF,TGTGCCAGCAGCCAAGAATCAGCGGCACACTACGAGCAGTACTTC
.,TRBJ1-5,TRBV4-1,few,CASSQDRYSNQPQHF,TGCGCCAGCAGCCAAGATCGTTATAGCAATCAGCCCCAGCATTTT
.,TRBJ2-2,TRBV5-5,few,CASSFQTTGELFF,TGTGCCAGCAGCTTCCAGACAACCGGGGAGCTGTTTTTT
.,TRBJ2-3,TRBV2,few,CASSEMTDTQYF,TGTGCCAGCAGTGAAATGACAGATACGCAGTATTTT
TRBD2,TRBJ2-5,TRBV5-8,.,CANSLGQRGQETQYF,TGTGCCAACAGCTTGGGGCAGCGGGGGCAAGAGACCCAGTACTTC
.,TRBJ2-5,TRBV7-3,.,CASSQLTGSETQYF,TGTGCCAGCAGCCAACTAACAGGGTCGGAGACCCAGTACTTC
TRBD1,TRBJ2-5,TRBV5-1,once,CASSVNVGLGGQETQYF,TGCGCCAGCAGCGTTAATGTGGGGTTAGGGGGACAGGAGACCCAGTACTTC
TRBD1,TRBJ2-2,TRBV7-8,.,CASSPLGQGGNTGELFF,TGTGCCAGCAGCCCCTTAGGACAGGGAGGGAACACCGGGGAGCTGTTTTTT
TRBD2,TRBJ2-1,TRBV9,.,CASSATGTSGYNEQFF,TGTGCCAGCAGCGCAACCGGGACTAGCGGATACAATGAGCAGTTCTTC
TRBD2,TRBJ2-1,TRBV28,few,CASSLFGGTSYNEQFF,TGTGCCAGCAGTTTATTTGGGGGGACTAGCTACAATGAGCAGTTCTTC
.,TRBJ2-2,TRBV5-1,many,CASSAGPSGELFF,TGCGCCAGCAGCGCCGGACCGAGCGGGGAGCTGTTTTTT
TRBD2,TRBJ2-7,TRBV11-2,.,CASSLESGGVLGEQYF,TGTGCCAGCAGCTTAGAGAGCGGGGGGGTCCTGGGCGAGCAGTACTTC
.,TRBJ1-3,TRBV14,.,CASSQRDRNTIYF,TGTGCCAGCAGCCAGAGGGACAGAAACACCATATATTTT